The 23 T cell receptor beta chains presented below share a single source sample, sequenced in a study of T cell responses to AZD1222 COVID-19 vaccine. The method was immunoSEQ multiplex PCR; TCRdb's version includes in-frame clones alone and lacks a portion of them. The sample lists hundreds of thousands of clones; roughly 93% were seen once. This specimen was peripheral blood, taken 28 days after the second AZD1222 dose. Source of these receptors: an adult who received the AZD1222 COVID-19 vaccine.

The chain carries TRBV7-9 and TRBJ1-4, with D hard to call. V shed 0 bases and J shed 2 bases, with 4 bases lying between them. This CDR3 is 14 amino acids long. Germline V gives CDR1 SEHNR, CDR2 FQNEAQ (reference sequence). The CDR3 loop is CASSLAQTNEKLFF. CDR3 coding DNA: TGTGCCAGCAGCTTAGCTCAGACTAATGAAAAACTGTTTTTT.

V is TRBV6-2 or TRBV6-3 and J is TRBJ1-4; D is undetermined. This CDR3 region has 17 residues. Per germline, CDR1 MNHEY and CDR2 SVGEGT. V gave up 3 bases and J gave up 0 bases, with 14 bases separating them. CDR3 sequence (DNA): TGTGCCAGCAGTTATCCCTTCTCCCAGACAACTAATGAAAAACTGTTTTTT. Its protein product is CASSYPFSQTTNEKLFF.

V usage is TRBV10-3 and J usage is TRBJ2-7, with D perhaps given as TRBD1 or TRBD2 (5 bases each). The ends were cut back, 6 bases at V and 7 bases at J, with 25 bases in the middle. CDR1 and CDR2 from the germline V gene are ENHRY and SYGVKD. This CDR3 contains 16 residues. CDR3 amino acids: CAISVGPGPITEEQYF. DNA of the CDR3: TGTGCCATCAGCGTAGGTCCGGGACCGATTACGGAGGAGCAGTACTTC.

This sequence joins TRBV2 and TRBJ2-2, with D possibly TRBD2 on 6 matching bases. The CDR3 loop spans 14 amino acids. The germline V and J ends were trimmed by 7 bases and 4 bases, with 13 bases remaining between them. Per the germline V gene, CDR1 is SNHLY and CDR2 is FYNNEI. CDR3 nucleotides: TGTGCCAGCACCCCAGGGCGGGGCACCGGGGAGCTGTTTTTT. Translated, it gives CASTPGRGTGELFF.

The chain is built from TRBV27 and TRBJ1-3, with D perhaps matching TRBD1 (5 bases). This CDR3 comprises 15 residues. Germline CDR1 reads MNHEY; CDR2 reads SMNVEV (reference sequence). V was shortened by 5 bases and J by 3 bases, with 14 bases between the two germline ends. The CDR3 loop is CASSGRGIYGNTIYF. CDR3 DNA sequence: TGTGCCAGCAGTGGACGGGGGATTTATGGAAACACCATATATTTT.

CDR3 sequence reads: CASNGEGVPEAFF. DNA of the CDR3: TGTGCCAGTAATGGTGAAGGGGTCCCTGAAGCTTTCTTT. The chain recombines TRBV19 with TRBJ1-1; tentative D call: TRBD1 (5 bases). Germline CDR1 is LNHDA and CDR2 is SQIVND (reference sequence). The CDR3 is made up of 13 amino acids. V was shortened by 7 bases and J by 6 bases, with 15 bases between the two germline ends.

The chain links TRBV6-2 or TRBV6-3 to TRBJ2-2; TRBD2 might be the D (6 bases). The germline V gene encodes CDR1 MNHEY and CDR2 SVGEGT. Between the trimmed V and J ends, which lost 3 bases and 4 bases, there was a span of 9 bases. CDR3 length: 14 amino acids. In nucleotides, the CDR3 is TGTGCCAGCAGTTATCAGCGGGCCACCGGGGAGCTGTTTTTT. This gives the protein CASSYQRATGELFF.

This clone was detected once. The chain is built from TRBV2 and TRBJ1-1, with D perhaps matching TRBD1 (6 bases). The V gene lost 5 bases and the J gene lost 1 base, with 14 bases spanning the gap. The germline CDR1 and CDR2 sequences are SNHLY and FYNNEI. The CDR3 has 15 amino acids. CDR3 bases: TGTGCCAGCAGTCAAAGACAGGCAGGGAACACTGAAGCTTTCTTT. It codes for CASSQRQAGNTEAFF.

This sequence joins TRBV19 and TRBJ2-3; no definite D call. The germline gives CDR1 LNHDA, CDR2 SQIVND (reference sequence). The CDR3 loop spans 12 amino acids. Between the trimmed V and J ends, which lost 6 bases and 0 bases, there was a span of 4 bases. The CDR3 sequence: CASSISTDTQYF. The CDR3 coding sequence is TGTGCCAGTAGCATTAGCACAGATACGCAGTATTTT.

The V gene is TRBV6-5, the J gene TRBJ2-5; possibly TRBD1 for D (6 bases). Germline V gene sequence: CDR1 MNHEY, CDR2 SVGAGI. The CDR3 is made up of 12 amino acids. Trimming shortened V by 8 bases and J by 6 bases, and 13 bases separated the two germline ends. CDR3 DNA sequence: TGTGCCAGCGGAAACAGGGTGAAGACCCAGTACTTC. Translating gives CASGNRVKTQYF.

This clone was counted a single time. The V and J genes are TRBV27 and TRBJ2-7; weak D call: TRBD1 (6 bases). The germline V gene encodes CDR1 MNHEY and CDR2 SMNVEV (reference sequence). There are 12 residues in the CDR3. The V end lost 7 bases, the J end lost 6 bases, and 13 bases lay between the germline ends. The CDR3 loop is CASMGAGTEQYF. The CDR3 DNA reads TGTGCCAGCATGGGGGCAGGGACCGAGCAGTACTTC.

The V and J genes are TRBV29-1 and TRBJ1-2; 7 nucleotides match TRBD1. The CDR3 spans 13 residues. With 7 bases clipped from V and 2 bases from J, the junction kept 7 bases outside the gene matches. Germline CDR1 SQVTM, CDR2 ANQGSEA. CDR3 protein: CSGGDSQNYGYTF. The CDR3 nucleotides read TGCAGCGGCGGGGACAGCCAGAACTATGGCTACACCTTC.

About this clone: The junction departs from the called germline gene at one end, perhaps through a read error. The chain is built from TRBV7-2 and TRBJ2-3; maybe TRBD2 (6 bases). The CDR3 length is 14 residues. Germline V gene data show CDR1 as SGHTA and CDR2 as FQGNSA. The CDR3, as DNA: TGTGCCAGCAGCCTAGCGTTTAGCACAGATACGCAGTATTTT. Its translation is CASSLAFSTDTQYF. Full variable domain (remainder filled in from reference TRBV7-2 and TRBJ2-3): GAGVSQSPSNKVTEKGKDVELRCDPISGHTALYWYRQSLGQGLEFLIYFQGNSAPDKSGLPSDRFSAERTGGSVSTLTIQRTQQEDSAVYLCASSLAFSTDTQYFGPGTRLTVL.

This clone occurred once. The chain uses TRBV5-1 and TRBJ1-1; D may be TRBD1 (6 bases). Trimming stripped 4 bases from V and 4 bases from J, with 8 bases between. The CDR3 sequence is 12 residues long. Germline-derived CDR1 and CDR2 are SGHRS and YFSETQ. CDR3 nucleotide sequence: TGCGCCAGCAGCGGGGACACCACTGAAGCTTTCTTT. It is translated as CASSGDTTEAFF.

This clone has just one count. V usage is TRBV4-1 and J usage is TRBJ2-7, with 8 positions matching TRBD2. Germline CDR1 reads MGHRA; CDR2 reads YSYEKL. This CDR3 has 15 residues. V lost 4 bases, J lost 4 bases, and 9 bases stayed unmatched. The CDR3 loop reads CASSLVSGSYYEQYF. The CDR3 coding sequence is TGCGCCAGCAGCCTCGTCAGCGGGAGTTATTACGAGCAGTACTTC.

V usage is TRBV24-1 and J usage is TRBJ2-3; D might be TRBD1 or TRBD2, each matching 6 bases. Germline assignment: CDR1 KGHDR and CDR2 SFDVKD. This CDR3 comprises 12 residues. V was trimmed by 5 bases and J by 8 bases, leaving 10 bases between them. The CDR3 region has the DNA TGTGCCACCAGTGGAGAGGGGGGTACGCAGTATTTT. It translates to CATSGEGGTQYF.

V usage is TRBV5-4 and J usage is TRBJ1-1; 7 bases agree with TRBD1. The CDR3 has 14 residues. V gave up 2 bases and J gave up 0 bases; unmatched junction bases: 1. Germline-derived CDR1 and CDR2 are SGHNT and YYREEE (reference sequence). The CDR3 loop is CASSFDRVNTEAFF. In DNA, the CDR3 is TGTGCCAGCAGCTTTGACAGGGTGAACACTGAAGCTTTCTTT.

The rearrangement links TRBV7-9 to TRBJ2-3, with TRBD2 matching 7 bases. Germline CDR1 and CDR2: SEHNR and FQNEAQ (reference sequence). This CDR3 comprises 14 residues. J gave up 0 bases and V 8 bases, and 5 bases lay outside the gene matches. The CDR3 DNA is TGTGCCAGCTTCTCGGGGGGTAGCACAGATACGCAGTATTTT. Its protein is CASFSGGSTDTQYF.

The chain links TRBV6-5 to TRBJ1-2, with a tentative D call TRBD1 (5 bases). The V gene's germline CDR1 is MNHEY and CDR2 SVGAGI. The CDR3 totals 12 residues. V lost 7 bases to trimming and J lost 8 bases, with 14 bases between them. The CDR3: CASTPTRGGYTF. The DNA for the CDR3 is TGTGCCAGCACTCCCACTAGGGGAGGCTACACCTTC.

The chain's CDR3 is CASSYQRSNEQFF. CDR3 in DNA: TGTGCCAGCAGTTACCAGCGATCCAATGAGCAGTTCTTC. The rearrangement joins TRBV6-5 to TRBJ2-1; no firm D call. The ends were cut back, 2 bases at V and 6 bases at J, with 8 bases in the middle. Looked up from germline, CDR1 is MNHEY and CDR2 is SVGAGI. The CDR3 is made up of 13 amino acids.

The CDR3 DNA sequence: TGTGCCAGCGGCGGGAGCTTCAATGAGCAGTTCTTC. It codes for CASGGSFNEQFF. The rearrangement links TRBV6-5 to TRBJ2-1; 7 nucleotides line up with TRBD2. Looked up from germline, CDR1 is MNHEY and CDR2 is SVGAGI. The CDR3 spans 12 residues. Losses at the gene ends were 8 bases for V and 6 bases for J; bases not matched to a gene: 4.

This chain links TRBV10-3 with TRBJ1-2, with D unresolved. Germline V gene data show CDR1 as ENHRY and CDR2 as SYGVKD. The CDR3 contains 14 residues. V was clipped by 0 bases and J by 4 bases, with 9 bases between them. The chain's CDR3 is CAISESTGIYGYTF. DNA for the CDR3: TGTGCCATCAGTGAGTCGACTGGAATCTATGGCTACACCTTC.

The chain is built from TRBV4-2 and TRBJ2-1; D ambiguous. Trimming left V 4 bases short and J 0 bases short, with 7 bases between. This CDR3 comprises 14 residues. The germline gives CDR1 LGHNA, CDR2 YNFKEQ. The CDR3 loop is CASSPTSSYNEQFF. The CDR3 DNA is TGTGCCAGCAGCCCGACGAGCTCCTACAATGAGCAGTTCTTC.